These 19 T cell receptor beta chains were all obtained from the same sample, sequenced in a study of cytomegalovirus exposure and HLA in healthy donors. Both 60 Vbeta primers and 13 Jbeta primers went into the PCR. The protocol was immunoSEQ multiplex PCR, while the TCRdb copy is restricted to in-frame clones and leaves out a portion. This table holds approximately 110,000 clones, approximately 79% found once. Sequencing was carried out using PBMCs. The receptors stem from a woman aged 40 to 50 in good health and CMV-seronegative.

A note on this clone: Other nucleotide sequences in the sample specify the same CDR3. CDR3 amino acids: CSVRRTGDPTSTGYTF. The CDR3 nucleotides read TGCAGCGTTCGCCGGACAGGGGACCCGACTTCGACTGGCTACACCTTC. The chain links TRBV29-1 to TRBJ1-2, with TRBD1 matching 9 bases. V lost 5 bases and J lost 7; bases outside the gene matches: 17. Per the germline V gene, CDR1 is SQVTM and CDR2 is ANQGSEA. This CDR3 has 16 residues.

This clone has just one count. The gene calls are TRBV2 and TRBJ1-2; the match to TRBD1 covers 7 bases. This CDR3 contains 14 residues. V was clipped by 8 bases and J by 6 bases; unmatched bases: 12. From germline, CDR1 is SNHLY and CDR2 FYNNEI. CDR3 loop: CASLRRGTEDGYTF. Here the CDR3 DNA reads TGTGCCAGCCTCCGCAGGGGGACGGAGGATGGCTACACCTTC.

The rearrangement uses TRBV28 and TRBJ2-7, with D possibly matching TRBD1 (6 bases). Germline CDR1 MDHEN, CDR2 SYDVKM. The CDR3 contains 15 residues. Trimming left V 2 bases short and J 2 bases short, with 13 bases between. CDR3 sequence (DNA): TGTGCCAGCAGTTTAGCAGGGGACCCTACCTACGAGCAGTACTTC. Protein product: CASSLAGDPTYEQYF.

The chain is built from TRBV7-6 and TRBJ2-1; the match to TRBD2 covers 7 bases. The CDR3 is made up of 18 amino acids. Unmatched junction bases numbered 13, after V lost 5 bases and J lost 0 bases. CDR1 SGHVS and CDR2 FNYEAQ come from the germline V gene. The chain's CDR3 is CASSRDYPNTASYNEQFF. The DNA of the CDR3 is TGTGCCAGCAGCCGGGACTACCCGAACACGGCCTCCTACAATGAGCAGTTCTTC.

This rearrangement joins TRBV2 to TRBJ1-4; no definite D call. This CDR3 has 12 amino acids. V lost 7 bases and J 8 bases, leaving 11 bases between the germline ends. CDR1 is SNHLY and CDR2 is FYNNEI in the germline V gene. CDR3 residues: CASNRGFEKLFF. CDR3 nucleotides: TGTGCCAGCAACCGAGGGTTCGAAAAACTGTTTTTT.

This CDR3 reads CASSLLSGQPPGTEAFF. The CDR3 DNA sequence: TGTGCCAGCAGTTTATTAAGCGGGCAGCCCCCGGGGACTGAAGCTTTCTTT. J is TRBJ1-1 and V is TRBV27, with D unclear. The germline V gene has CDR1 MNHEY and CDR2 SMNVEV (reference sequence). The CDR3 spans 17 residues. The V gene lost 1 base and the J gene lost 5 bases, with 20 bases spanning the gap.

Here the CDR3 reads CASSPPSLVGYEQYF. The CDR3 nucleotides are TGTGCCAGCAGTCCCCCCTCGCTAGTAGGCTACGAGCAGTACTTC. The chain links TRBV27 to TRBJ2-7; D not certain. With 5 bases removed from V and 3 bases from J, the gap between germline ends came to 17 bases. The CDR3 contains 15 residues. The germline gives CDR1 MNHEY, CDR2 SMNVEV (reference sequence).

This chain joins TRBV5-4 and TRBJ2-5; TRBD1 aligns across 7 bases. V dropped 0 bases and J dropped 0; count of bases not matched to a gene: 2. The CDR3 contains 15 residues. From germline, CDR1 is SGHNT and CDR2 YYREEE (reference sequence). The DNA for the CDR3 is TGTGCCAGCAGCTTGGGGACAGGAGACCAAGAGACCCAGTACTTC. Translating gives CASSLGTGDQETQYF.

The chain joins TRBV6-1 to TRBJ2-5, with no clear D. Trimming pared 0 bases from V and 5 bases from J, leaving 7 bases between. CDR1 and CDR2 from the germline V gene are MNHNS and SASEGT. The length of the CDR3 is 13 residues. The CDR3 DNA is TGTGCCAGCAGTGAAGCACTCCGGGAGACCCAGTACTTC. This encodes CASSEALRETQYF.

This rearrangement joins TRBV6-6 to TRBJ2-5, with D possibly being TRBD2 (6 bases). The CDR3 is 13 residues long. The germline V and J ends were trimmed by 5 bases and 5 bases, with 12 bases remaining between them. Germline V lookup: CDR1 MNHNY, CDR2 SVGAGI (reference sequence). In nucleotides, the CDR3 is TGTGCCAGCAGTGGAGGGCCGGGGGAGACCCAGTACTTC. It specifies CASSGGPGETQYF.

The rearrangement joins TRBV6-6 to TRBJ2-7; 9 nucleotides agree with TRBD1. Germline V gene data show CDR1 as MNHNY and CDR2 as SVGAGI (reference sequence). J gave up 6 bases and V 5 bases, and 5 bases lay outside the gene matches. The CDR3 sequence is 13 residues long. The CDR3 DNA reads TGTGCCAGCAGTGTACAGGGGGCGGGCGAGCAGTACTTC. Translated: CASSVQGAGEQYF.

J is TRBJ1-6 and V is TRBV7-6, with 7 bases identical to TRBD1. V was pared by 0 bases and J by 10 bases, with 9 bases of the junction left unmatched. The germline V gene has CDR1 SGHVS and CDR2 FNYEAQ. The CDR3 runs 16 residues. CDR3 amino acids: CASSLALGGVGSPLHF. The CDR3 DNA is TGTGCCAGCAGCTTAGCTTTAGGGGGCGTAGGATCACCCCTCCACTTT.

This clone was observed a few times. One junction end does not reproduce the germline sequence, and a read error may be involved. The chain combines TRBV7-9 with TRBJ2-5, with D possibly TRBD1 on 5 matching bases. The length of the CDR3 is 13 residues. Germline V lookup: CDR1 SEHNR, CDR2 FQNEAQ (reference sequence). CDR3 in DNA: TGTTCCAGCACAAGGGGAATGGTGGAGACCCAGTACTTC. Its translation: CSSTRGMVETQYF.

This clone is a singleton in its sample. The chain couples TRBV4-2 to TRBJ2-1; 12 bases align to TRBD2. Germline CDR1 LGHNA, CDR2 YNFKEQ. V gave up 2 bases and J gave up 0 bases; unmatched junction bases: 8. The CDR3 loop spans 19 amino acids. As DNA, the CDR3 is TGTGCCAGCAGCCAAAGAGGGTCGACTAGCGGGGGCTCCTACAATGAGCAGTTCTTC. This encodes CASSQRGSTSGGSYNEQFF.

This CDR3 is CASGRGGENTEAFF. DNA for the CDR3: TGTGCCAGCGGGCGGGGCGGGGAGAACACTGAAGCTTTCTTT. The rearrangement links TRBV6-5 to TRBJ1-1, with D possibly being TRBD1 (5 bases). Germline lookup yields CDR1 MNHEY and CDR2 SVGAGI. The V gene lost 8 bases and the J gene lost 1 base, with 14 bases spanning the gap. The CDR3 is made up of 14 amino acids.

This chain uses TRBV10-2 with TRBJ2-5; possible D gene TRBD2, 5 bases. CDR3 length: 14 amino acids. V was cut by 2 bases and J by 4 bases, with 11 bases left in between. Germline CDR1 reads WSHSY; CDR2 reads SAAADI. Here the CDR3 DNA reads TGCGCCAGCAGTGAGACAACCGAGGGAGAGACCCAGTACTTC. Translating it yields CASSETTEGETQYF.

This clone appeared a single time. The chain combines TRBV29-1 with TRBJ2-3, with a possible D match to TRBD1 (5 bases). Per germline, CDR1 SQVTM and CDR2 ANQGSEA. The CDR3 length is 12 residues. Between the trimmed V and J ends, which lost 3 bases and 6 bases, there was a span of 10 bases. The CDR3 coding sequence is TGCAGCGTTGAGGAAGGGGCGGATACGCAGTATTTT. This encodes CSVEEGADTQYF.

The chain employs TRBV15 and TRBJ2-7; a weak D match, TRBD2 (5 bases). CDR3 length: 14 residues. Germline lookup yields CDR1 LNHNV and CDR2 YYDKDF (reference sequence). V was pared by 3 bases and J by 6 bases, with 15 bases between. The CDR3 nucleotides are TGTGCCACCAGCAGTGACCGGGGTTTGCGCGAGCAGTACTTC. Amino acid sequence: CATSSDRGLREQYF. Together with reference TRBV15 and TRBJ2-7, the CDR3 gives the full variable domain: DAMVIQNPRYQVTQFGKPVTLSCSQTLNHNVMYWYQQKSSQAPKLLFHYYDKDFNNEADTPDNFQSRRPNTSFCFLDIRSPGLGDTAMYLCATSSDRGLREQYFGPGTRLTVT.

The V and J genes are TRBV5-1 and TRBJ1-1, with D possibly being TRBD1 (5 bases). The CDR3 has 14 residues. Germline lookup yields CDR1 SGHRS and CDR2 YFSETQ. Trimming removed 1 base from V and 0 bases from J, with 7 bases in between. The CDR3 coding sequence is TGCGCCAGCAGCTTGAGACAGATGAACACTGAAGCTTTCTTT. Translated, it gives CASSLRQMNTEAFF.